Sequencing of this T cell receptor beta chain was carried out in a study of long-term antiretroviral therapy in people with HIV. The CDR3 covers 16 residues. Germline V gene sequence: CDR1 SNHLY, CDR2 FYNNEI. Trimming cost V 3 bases and J 5 bases, with 17 bases left between them. Investigators performed immunoSEQ version v3.0 at survey level. Sequencing was performed with immunoSEQ multiplex PCR; in TCRdb, only in-frame clones are kept and a portion is missing. The sample lists about 17,000 clones; roughly four fifths were seen once. The starting material was unsorted PBMCs, obtained 0.1 years after starting antiretroviral therapy. This sequence originates from a man between 18 and 35 years old with HIV. The chain is built from TRBV2 and TRBJ2-1, with D perhaps given as TRBD1 or TRBD2 (5 bases each). The CDR3 region is CASSDPVRDPNNEQFF. The CDR3 DNA follows: TGTGCCAGCAGTGACCCCGTCCGGGACCCCAACAATGAGCAGTTCTTC.